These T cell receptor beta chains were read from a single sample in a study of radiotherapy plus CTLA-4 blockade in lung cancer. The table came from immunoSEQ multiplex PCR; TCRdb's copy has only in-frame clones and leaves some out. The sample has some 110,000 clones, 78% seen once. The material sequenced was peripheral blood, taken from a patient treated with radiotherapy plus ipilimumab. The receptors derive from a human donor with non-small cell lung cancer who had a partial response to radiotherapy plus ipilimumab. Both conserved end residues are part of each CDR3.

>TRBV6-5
CASSLAGGTYEQYF
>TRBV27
CASSEPGHLGYEQYF
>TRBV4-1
CASSQDPSTYNEQFF
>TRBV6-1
CASSGGLLSSGTEAFF
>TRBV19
CASSMDIYGYTF
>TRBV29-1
CSVGRTSRDHEQFF
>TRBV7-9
CASSLVEGAPQPQHF
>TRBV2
CASRPGSYGYTF
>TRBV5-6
CASSPGWGGGNIQYF
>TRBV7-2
CASSLRIRGDYEQYF
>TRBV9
CASSVGGRPYEQYF
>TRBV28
CASSTPTEEAFF
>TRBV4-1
CASSQVPAGGPTDTQYF
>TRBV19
CASSTTGLEGYTF
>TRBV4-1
CASSQDGGDTQYF
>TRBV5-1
CASSLGLGRSGETQYF
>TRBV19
CASSTLTGGNEKLFF
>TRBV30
CAWKKAVVNTEAFF
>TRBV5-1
CASSQGQGAYEQYF
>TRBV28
CASELGGGSMEQFF
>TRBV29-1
CSVVTGWTEAFF
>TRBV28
CASSPGTSRQYEQYF
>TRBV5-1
CASSLVGLAGGYEQYF
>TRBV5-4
CASSHRRDRVIYEQYF
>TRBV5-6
CASSSLYQPQHF
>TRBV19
CASSIAQDRNYGYTF
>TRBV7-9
CASSLGGTQPQHF
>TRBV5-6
CASSPQLAFQEQFF
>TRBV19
CASRTRGDWNQPQHF
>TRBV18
CASSPPLAGAPHNEQFF
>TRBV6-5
CASRRVNTGELFF
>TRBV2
CASSDRTSYGYTF
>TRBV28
CASIGAIEYEQYF
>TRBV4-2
CASSQDRDRGRAIPYEQYF